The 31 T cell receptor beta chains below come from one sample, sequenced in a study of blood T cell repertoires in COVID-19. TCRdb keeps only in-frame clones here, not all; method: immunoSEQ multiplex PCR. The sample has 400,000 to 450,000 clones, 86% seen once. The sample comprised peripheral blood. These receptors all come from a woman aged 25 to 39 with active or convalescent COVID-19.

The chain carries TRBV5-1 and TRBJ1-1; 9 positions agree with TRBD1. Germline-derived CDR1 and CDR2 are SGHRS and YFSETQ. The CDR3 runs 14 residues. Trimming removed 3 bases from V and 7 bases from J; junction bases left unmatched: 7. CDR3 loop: CASSSGTGSYEAFF. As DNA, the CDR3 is TGCGCCAGCAGCTCCGGGACAGGGTCATATGAAGCTTTCTTT.

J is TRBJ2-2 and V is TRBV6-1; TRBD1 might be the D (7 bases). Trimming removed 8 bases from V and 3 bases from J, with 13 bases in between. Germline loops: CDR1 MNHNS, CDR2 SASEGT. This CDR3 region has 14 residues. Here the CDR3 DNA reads TGTGCCAGCGGGCCAGGGGGGCACACCGGGGAGCTGTTTTTT. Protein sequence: CASGPGGHTGELFF.

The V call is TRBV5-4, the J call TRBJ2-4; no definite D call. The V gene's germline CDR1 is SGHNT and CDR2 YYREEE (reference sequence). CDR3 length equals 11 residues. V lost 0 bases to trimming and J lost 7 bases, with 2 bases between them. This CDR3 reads CASSLANIQYF. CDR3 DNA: TGTGCCAGCAGCTTGGCTAACATTCAGTACTTC.

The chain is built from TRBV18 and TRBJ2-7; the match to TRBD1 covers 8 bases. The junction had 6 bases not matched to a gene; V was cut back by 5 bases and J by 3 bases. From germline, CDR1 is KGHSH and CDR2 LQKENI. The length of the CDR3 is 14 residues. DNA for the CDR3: TGTGCCAGCTCAGTTGACAGGGGACTCTACGAGCAGTACTTC. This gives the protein CASSVDRGLYEQYF. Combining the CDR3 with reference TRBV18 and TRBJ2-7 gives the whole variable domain NAGVMQNPRHLVRRRGQEARLRCSPMKGHSHVYWYRQLPEEGLKFMVYLQKENIIDESGMPKERFSAEFPKEGPSILRIQQVVRGDSAAYFCASSVDRGLYEQYFGPGTRLTVT.

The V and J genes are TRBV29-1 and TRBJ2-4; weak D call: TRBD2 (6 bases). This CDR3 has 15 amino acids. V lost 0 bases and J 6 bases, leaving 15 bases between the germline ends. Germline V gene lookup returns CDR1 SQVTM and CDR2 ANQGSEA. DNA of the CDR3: TGCAGCGTTGAAGAAGCGGGCCAAAGTTTAAACATTCAGTACTTC. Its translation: CSVEEAGQSLNIQYF.

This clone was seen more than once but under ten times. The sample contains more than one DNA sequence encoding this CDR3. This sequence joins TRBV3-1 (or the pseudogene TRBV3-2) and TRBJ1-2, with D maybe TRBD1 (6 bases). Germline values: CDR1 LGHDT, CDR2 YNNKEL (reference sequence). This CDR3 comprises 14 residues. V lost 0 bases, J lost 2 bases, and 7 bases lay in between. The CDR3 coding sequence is TGTGCCAGCAGCCAAGAGGACAGCAACTATGGCTACACCTTC. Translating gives CASSQEDSNYGYTF.

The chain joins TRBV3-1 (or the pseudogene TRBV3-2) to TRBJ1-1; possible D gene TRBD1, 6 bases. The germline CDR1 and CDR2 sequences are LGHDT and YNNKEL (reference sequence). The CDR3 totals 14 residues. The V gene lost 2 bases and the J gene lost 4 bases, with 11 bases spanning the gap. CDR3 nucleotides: TGTGCCAGCAGCCAAAACAGGGTGGGCACTGAAGCTTTCTTT. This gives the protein CASSQNRVGTEAFF.

The CDR3 DNA reads as TGCGCCAGCAGCCCCCTGGGGGGGAATAATGAAAAACTGTTTTTT. Protein: CASSPLGGNNEKLFF. The chain has TRBV5-1 and TRBJ1-4; TRBD1 is a possible D gene (5 bases). The germline CDR1 and CDR2 sequences are SGHRS and YFSETQ. The CDR3 totals 15 residues. V dropped 4 bases and J dropped 4 bases, with 14 bases sitting between them.

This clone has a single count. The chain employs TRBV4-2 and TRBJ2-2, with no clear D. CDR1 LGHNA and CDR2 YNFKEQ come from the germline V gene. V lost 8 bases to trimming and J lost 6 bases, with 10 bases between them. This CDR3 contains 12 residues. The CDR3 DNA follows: TGTGCCAGCTCACTCTCCTCCGGGGAGCTGTTTTTT. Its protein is CASSLSSGELFF.

CDR3 loop: CATSERDRNTGELFF. Here the CDR3 DNA reads TGTGCCACCAGTGAGAGGGACAGGAACACCGGGGAGCTGTTTTTT. The V gene is TRBV24-1, the J gene TRBJ2-2; 7 nucleotides agree with TRBD1. Trimming cost V 4 bases and J 1 base; bases outside gene matches: 2. The CDR3 extends over 15 amino acids. Germline-derived CDR1 and CDR2 are KGHDR and SFDVKD.

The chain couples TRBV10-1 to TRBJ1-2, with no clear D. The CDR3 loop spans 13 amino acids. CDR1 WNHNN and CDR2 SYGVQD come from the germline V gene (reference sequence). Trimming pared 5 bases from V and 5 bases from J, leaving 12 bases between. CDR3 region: CASSSQAGYGYTF. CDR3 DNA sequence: TGCGCCAGCAGTTCCCAAGCGGGGTATGGCTACACCTTC.

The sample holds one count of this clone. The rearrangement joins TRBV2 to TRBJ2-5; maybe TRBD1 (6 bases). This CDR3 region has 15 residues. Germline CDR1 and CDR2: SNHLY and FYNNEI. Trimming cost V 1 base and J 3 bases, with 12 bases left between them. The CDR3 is CASSEGTGLEETQYF. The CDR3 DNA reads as TGTGCCAGCAGTGAAGGAACAGGGCTGGAAGAGACCCAGTACTTC.

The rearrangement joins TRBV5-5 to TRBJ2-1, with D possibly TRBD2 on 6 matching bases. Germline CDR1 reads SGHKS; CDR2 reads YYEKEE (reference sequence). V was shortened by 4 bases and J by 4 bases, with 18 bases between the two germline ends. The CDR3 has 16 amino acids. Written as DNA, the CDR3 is TGTGCCAGCAGCCGAACGGGGGAGCTCATATACAATGAGCAGTTCTTC. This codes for CASSRTGELIYNEQFF.

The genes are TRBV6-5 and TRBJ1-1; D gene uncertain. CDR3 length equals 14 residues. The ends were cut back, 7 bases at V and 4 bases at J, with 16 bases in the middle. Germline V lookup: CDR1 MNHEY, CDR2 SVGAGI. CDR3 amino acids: CASTAFNGGTEAFF. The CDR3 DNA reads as TGTGCCAGCACCGCCTTTAACGGAGGCACTGAAGCTTTCTTT.

Here the CDR3 DNA reads TGCGCCAGCAGTGAGGGAGGCTCTGGAAACACCATATATTTT. As protein: CASSEGGSGNTIYF. The V call is TRBV10-2, the J call TRBJ1-3; D call uncertain. V was pared by 2 bases and J by 0 bases, with 5 bases between. Germline assignment: CDR1 WSHSY and CDR2 SAAADI. The length of the CDR3 is 14 residues.

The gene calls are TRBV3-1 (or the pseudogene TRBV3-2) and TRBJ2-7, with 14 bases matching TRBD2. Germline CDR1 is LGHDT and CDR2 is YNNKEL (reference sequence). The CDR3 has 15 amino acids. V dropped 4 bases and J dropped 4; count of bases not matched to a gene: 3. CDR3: CASSPRLAGGYEQYF. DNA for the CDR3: TGTGCCAGCAGCCCTCGACTAGCGGGAGGGTACGAGCAGTACTTC.

CDR3 coding DNA: TGTGCCAGCACTCAAGGGTCCGCAGGGTTAGATGGCTACACCTTC. Translated: CASTQGSAGLDGYTF. The chain couples TRBV11-2 to TRBJ1-2; a weak D match, TRBD1 (5 bases). The CDR3 extends over 15 amino acids. In germline, CDR1 is SGHAT, CDR2 FQNNGV. Trimming pared 7 bases from V and 6 bases from J, leaving 21 bases between. Supplemented by reference TRBV11-2 and TRBJ1-2, the full variable domain reads EAGVAQSPRYKIIEKRQSVAFWCNPISGHATLYWYQQILGQGPKLLIQFQNNGVVDDSQLPKDRFSAERLKGVDSTLKIQPAKLEDSAVYLCASTQGSAGLDGYTFGSGTRLTVV.

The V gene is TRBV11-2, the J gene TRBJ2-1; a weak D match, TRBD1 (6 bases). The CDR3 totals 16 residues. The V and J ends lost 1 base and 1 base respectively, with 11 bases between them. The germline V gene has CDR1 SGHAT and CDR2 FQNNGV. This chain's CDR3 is CASSLGEGGSYNEQFF. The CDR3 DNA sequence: TGTGCCAGCAGCTTAGGCGAAGGGGGATCCTACAATGAGCAGTTCTTC.

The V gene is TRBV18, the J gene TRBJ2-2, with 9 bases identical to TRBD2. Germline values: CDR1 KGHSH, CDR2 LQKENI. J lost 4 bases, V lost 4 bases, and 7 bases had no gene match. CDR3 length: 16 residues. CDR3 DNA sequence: TGTGCCAGCTCACTAGGGCTAGCGGGATTCACCGGGGAGCTGTTTTTT. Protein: CASSLGLAGFTGELFF. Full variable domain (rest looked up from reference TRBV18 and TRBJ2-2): NAGVMQNPRHLVRRRGQEARLRCSPMKGHSHVYWYRQLPEEGLKFMVYLQKENIIDESGMPKERFSAEFPKEGPSILRIQQVVRGDSAAYFCASSLGLAGFTGELFFGEGSRLTVL.

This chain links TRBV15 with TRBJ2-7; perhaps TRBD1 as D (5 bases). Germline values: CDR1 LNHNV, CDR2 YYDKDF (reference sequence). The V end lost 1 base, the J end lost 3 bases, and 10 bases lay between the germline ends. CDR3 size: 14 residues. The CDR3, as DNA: TGTGCCACCAGCAGAGTCGGCCAGGGCTACGAGCAGTACTTC. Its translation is CATSRVGQGYEQYF.

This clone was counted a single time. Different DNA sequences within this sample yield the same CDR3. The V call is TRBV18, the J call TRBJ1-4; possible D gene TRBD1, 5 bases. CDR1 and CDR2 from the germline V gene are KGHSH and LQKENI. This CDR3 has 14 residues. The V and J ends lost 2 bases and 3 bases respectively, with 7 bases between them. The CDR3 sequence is CASSPTGANEKLFF. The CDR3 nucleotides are TGTGCCAGCTCACCAACAGGAGCTAATGAAAAACTGTTTTTT.

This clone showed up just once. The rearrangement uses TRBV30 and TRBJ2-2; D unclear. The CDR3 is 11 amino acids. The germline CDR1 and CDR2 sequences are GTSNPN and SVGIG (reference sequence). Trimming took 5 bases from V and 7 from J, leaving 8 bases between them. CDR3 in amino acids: CAWSEDGELFF. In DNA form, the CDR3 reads TGTGCCTGGTCCGAGGACGGGGAGCTGTTTTTT. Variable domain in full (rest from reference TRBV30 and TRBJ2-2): SQTIHQWPATLVQPVGSPLSLECTVEGTSNPNLYWYRQAAGRGLQLLFYSVGIGQISSEVPQNLSASRPQDRQFILSSKKLLLSDSGFYLCAWSEDGELFFGEGSRLTVL.

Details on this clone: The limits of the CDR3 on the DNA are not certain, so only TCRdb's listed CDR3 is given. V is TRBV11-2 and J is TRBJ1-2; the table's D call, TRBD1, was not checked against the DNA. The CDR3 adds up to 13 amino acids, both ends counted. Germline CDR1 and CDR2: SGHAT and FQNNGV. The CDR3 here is CASEWGQGTGKLF.

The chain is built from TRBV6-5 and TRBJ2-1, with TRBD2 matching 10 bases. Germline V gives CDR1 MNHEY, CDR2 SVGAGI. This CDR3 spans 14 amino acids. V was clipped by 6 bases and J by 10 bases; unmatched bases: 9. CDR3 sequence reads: CASSPVTSGKEQFF. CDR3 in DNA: TGTGCCAGCAGCCCCGTCACTAGCGGGAAAGAGCAGTTCTTC.

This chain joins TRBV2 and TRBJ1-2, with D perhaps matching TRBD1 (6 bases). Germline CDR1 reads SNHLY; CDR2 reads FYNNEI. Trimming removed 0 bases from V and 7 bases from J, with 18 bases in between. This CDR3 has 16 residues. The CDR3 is CASSEAGGGAISGYTF. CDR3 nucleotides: TGTGCCAGCAGTGAAGCGGGTGGGGGCGCGATCTCTGGCTACACCTTC.

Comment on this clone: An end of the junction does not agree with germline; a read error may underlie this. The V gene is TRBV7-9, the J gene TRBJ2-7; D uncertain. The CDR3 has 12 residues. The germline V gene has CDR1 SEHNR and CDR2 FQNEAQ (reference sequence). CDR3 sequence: CASSLVSSEQYF. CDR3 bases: TGTGCCAGCAGCTTAGTATCCTCCGAGCAGTACTTC.

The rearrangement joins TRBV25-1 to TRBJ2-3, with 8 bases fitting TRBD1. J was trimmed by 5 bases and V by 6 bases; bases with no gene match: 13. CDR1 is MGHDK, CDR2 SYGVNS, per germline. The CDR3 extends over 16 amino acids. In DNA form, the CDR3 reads TGTGCCAGCAGCTCTCCGACAGGGGAGGCGGGAGATACGCAGTATTTT. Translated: CASSSPTGEAGDTQYF. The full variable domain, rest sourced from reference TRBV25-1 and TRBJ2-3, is EADIYQTPRYLVIGTGKKITLECSQTMGHDKMYWYQQDPGMELHLIHYSYGVNSTEKGDLSSESTVSRIRTEHFPLTLESARPSHTSQYLCASSSPTGEAGDTQYFGPGTRLTVL.

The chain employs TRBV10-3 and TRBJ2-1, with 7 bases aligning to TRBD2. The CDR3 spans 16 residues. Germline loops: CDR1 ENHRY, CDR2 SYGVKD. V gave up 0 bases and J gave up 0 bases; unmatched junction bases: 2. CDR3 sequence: CAISESVAGSYNEQFF. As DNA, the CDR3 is TGTGCCATCAGTGAGTCTGTAGCGGGCTCCTACAATGAGCAGTTCTTC.

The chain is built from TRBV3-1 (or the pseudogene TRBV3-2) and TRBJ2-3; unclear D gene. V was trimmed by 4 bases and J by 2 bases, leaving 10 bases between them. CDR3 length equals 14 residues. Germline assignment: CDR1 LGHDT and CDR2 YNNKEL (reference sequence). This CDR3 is CASSLRHATDTQYF. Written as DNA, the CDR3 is TGTGCCAGCAGCCTAAGACACGCCACAGATACGCAGTATTTT.

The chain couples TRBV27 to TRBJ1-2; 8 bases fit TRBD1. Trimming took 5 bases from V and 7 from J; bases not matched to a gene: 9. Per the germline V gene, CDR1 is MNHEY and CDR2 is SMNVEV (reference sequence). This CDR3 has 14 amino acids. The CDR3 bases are TGTGCCAGCAGTGAGACAGGGGCCGTTTTTGGCTACACCTTC. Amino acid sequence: CASSETGAVFGYTF.

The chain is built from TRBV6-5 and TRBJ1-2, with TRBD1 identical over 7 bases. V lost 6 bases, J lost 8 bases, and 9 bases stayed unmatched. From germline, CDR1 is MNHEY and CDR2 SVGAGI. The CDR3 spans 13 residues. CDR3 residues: CASRNDRAVGYTF. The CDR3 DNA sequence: TGTGCCAGCAGAAATGACAGGGCGGTGGGCTACACCTTC.